Given below is one T cell receptor beta chain in context. Antigen: not known. This sample stems from a study of Graves' ophthalmopathy and Graves' hyperthyroidism. The CDR3 contains 14 residues. The V gene lost 3 bases and the J gene lost 6 bases, with 14 bases spanning the gap. TCR beta CDR3 amplification used RNA transcripts. The workflow started with a first-round RT-PCR run with HTBI primers and then moved on to a second-round multiplex PCR. TCRdb recomputed calls from the multiplex PCR reads with MiXCR, one row per CDR3 protein. The table includes 400,000 to 500,000 distinct CDR3 sequences, over 20% detected once. Overall study results and limits: Most expanded clonotypes from thyroid (those above 0.001 frequency) were also found in blood.

The sample consisted of peripheral blood. The rearrangement uses TRBV12-3 or TRBV12-4 and TRBJ1-1, with a possible D match to TRBD1 (5 bases). The sequence was obtained from a woman between 18 and 30 years old with stable Graves' hyperthyroidism. The DNA for the CDR3 is TGTGCCAGCAGTTTCGAGCAGGGAGAAGCTGAAGCTTTCTTT. This encodes CASSFEQGEAEAFF.